Sequencing of this TCR beta chain was carried out in a study of T-cell memory formation after mild COVID-19. General study points: Among clones contracting day 15 to 85, CD4/CD8 was balanced, whereas later expanders leaned CD4+. Confirmation was lacking for SARS-CoV-2 specificity of second-wave clones that peaked on day 37.

Using constant-segment primers, 5'RACE produced TCR alpha and TCR beta cDNA libraries carrying sample barcodes and UMIs. Via MiXCR, TCRdb re-called the 5' RACE reads, giving one row per CDR3 protein. Of hundreds of thousands of distinct CDR3 sequences in the sample, about 16% were seen once. This clonotype was found a few times. What it recognizes is unknown. Mismatch with germline at one junction end may stem from a read error. The CDR3 runs 16 residues. The germline V gene encodes CDR1 MNHNS and CDR2 SASEGT. The sequencing sample was made of PBMCs or a T cell subset sorted from them (not recorded which). The sequence was obtained from a man aged 18 to 30 who had mild COVID-19 (a few samples of this study predate the infection). Cell type and time point are not known. The chain employs TRBV6-1 and TRBJ1-3; perhaps TRBD1 as D (6 bases). The CDR3 DNA follows: TGTGCCAGCAGTGAAGCGCTCCCGGGAGGGGGAAGCACCATATATTTT. Translated: CASSEALPGGGSTIYF.